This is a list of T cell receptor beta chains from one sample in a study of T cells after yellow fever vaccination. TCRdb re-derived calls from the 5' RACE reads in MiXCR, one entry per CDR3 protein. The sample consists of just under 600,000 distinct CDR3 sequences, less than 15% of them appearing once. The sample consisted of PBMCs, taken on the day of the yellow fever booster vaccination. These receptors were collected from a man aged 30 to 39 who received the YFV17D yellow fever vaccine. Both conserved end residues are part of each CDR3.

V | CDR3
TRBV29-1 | CSVDSGWSTDTQYF
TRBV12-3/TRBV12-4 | CASSEMGGSSYNEQFF
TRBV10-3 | CAISDQTGANTGELFF
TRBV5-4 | CASSPTGTNTEAFF
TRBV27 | CASSWGLAGAVDTQYF
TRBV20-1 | CSARLRRGAEEGYTF
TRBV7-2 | CASSLLRDRAQEQFF
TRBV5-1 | CASSLGRGTGGGEKLFF
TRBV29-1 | CSALGVHWGSGANVLTF
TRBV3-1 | CASSQGGRSTEAFF
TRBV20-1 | CSALTRTFQETQYF
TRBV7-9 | CASSLSSSEQFF
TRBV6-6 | CAGGGDTQYF
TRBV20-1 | CSARGLAGWVEQFF
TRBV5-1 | CASSLASPRSGNTIYF
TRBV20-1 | CSVPTRLAGDGRDTQYF
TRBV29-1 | CSVVPASSYNEQFF
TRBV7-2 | CASSLGPETQYF
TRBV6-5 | CASSYSIAGAGQYF
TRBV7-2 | CASSSDRGDYGYTF
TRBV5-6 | CASSPVTAMNTEAFF
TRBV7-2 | CASSLGRPRGYYNEQFF